What follows are 26 T cell receptor beta chains derived from one specimen sequenced in a study of molecular identifiers for immune sequencing clone quantification. A single record per CDR3 protein comes from TCRdb applying MiXCR to the PCR reads. Of about half a million distinct CDR3 sequences listed, about 22% are singletons. The sequencing sample was made of naive CD8+ T cells from blood, with Jurkat cell RNA spiked in. Subset specified: FACS-sorted CD8+CD4-CCR7+CD45RA+ naive T cells. The receptors stem from a human donor in good health. Some libraries in this study had Jurkat cell RNA spiked in.

This clonotype was seen more than once but under ten times. The chain links TRBV7-2 to TRBJ1-1; D is unclear. The V gene lost 4 bases and the J gene lost 0 bases, with 9 bases spanning the gap. The CDR3 consists of 14 residues. Per the germline V gene, CDR1 is SGHTA and CDR2 is FQGNSA. The CDR3 coding sequence is TGTGCCAGCAGCTCGCGGATCGTGAACACTGAAGCTTTCTTT. Its translation: CASSSRIVNTEAFF.

This clonotype occurred many times. V and J are TRBV2 and TRBJ1-6; 8 bases line up with TRBD1. With 6 bases clipped from V and 0 bases from J, the junction kept 10 bases outside the gene matches. From germline, CDR1 is SNHLY and CDR2 FYNNEI. The CDR3 totals 18 residues. This chain's CDR3 is CASRKDRDTSSYNSPLHF. CDR3 nucleotides: TGTGCCAGCAGGAAGGACAGGGATACGAGCTCCTATAATTCACCCCTCCACTTT.

This clonotype was recorded a few times. This chain links TRBV20-1 with TRBJ1-1; tentatively, D is TRBD1 (5 bases). The germline V and J ends were trimmed by 6 bases and 6 bases, with 8 bases remaining between them. CDR1 and CDR2 from the germline V gene are DFQATT and SNEGSKA (reference sequence). CDR3 length: 10 residues. The CDR3 protein is CSAQGSEAFF. The CDR3 bases are TGCAGTGCCCAGGGTTCTGAAGCTTTCTTT.

This clonotype was recorded at least ten times. DNA for the CDR3: TGCAGCGTCCGGGACAGTTACTCCTACGAGCAGTACTTC. The encoded protein is CSVRDSYSYEQYF. The V and J genes are TRBV29-1 and TRBJ2-7, with 7 positions matching TRBD1. Trimming cost V 6 bases and J 0 bases; bases outside gene matches: 5. The CDR3 spans 13 residues. The germline V gene encodes CDR1 SQVTM and CDR2 ANQGSEA.

This clonotype was counted between two and nine times. The gene calls are TRBV6-2 or TRBV6-3 and TRBJ2-7; the D gene is possibly TRBD2 (6 bases). The CDR3 is 12 residues long. Germline-derived CDR1 and CDR2 are MNHEY and SVGEGT. V was shortened by 6 bases and J by 5 bases, with 11 bases between the two germline ends. CDR3: CASSPTSNEQYF. The CDR3 coding sequence is TGTGCCAGCAGCCCGACTAGTAACGAGCAGTACTTC.

The rearrangement joins TRBV19 to TRBJ1-5; D uncertain. The germline gives CDR1 LNHDA, CDR2 SQIVND (reference sequence). V lost 3 bases to trimming and J lost 4 bases, with 7 bases between them. The CDR3 extends over 13 amino acids. The CDR3 here is CASSIAANQPQHF. The CDR3 DNA sequence: TGTGCCAGTAGTATCGCAGCTAATCAGCCCCAGCATTTT.

There are a few counts of this clonotype. The genes are TRBV27 and TRBJ2-7, with D tentatively TRBD2 (5 bases). Looked up from germline, CDR1 is MNHEY and CDR2 is SMNVEV (reference sequence). The CDR3 totals 14 residues. Trimming stripped 5 bases from V and 2 bases from J, with 13 bases between. CDR3: CASSLGRTAYEQYF. The CDR3 DNA is TGTGCCAGCAGTCTAGGGCGGACTGCCTACGAGCAGTACTTC.

On this clonotype: A much larger clone differs from this one at a single base, so this may be a read error. The V gene is TRBV5-1, the J gene TRBJ2-3; D is tentatively TRBD1 or TRBD2 (5 bases each). V was cut by 5 bases and J by 14 bases, with 15 bases left in between. The CDR3 contains 11 residues. CDR1 is SGHRS, CDR2 YFSETQ, per germline. CDR3 in DNA: TGCGCCAGCAGAGAGGGGACCACGTGGTATTTT. This gives the protein CASREGTTWYF.

This clonotype was observed a handful of times. The rearrangement uses TRBV19 and TRBJ2-2; D is ambiguous. Between the trimmed V and J ends, which lost 11 bases and 2 bases, there was a span of 9 bases. Germline loops: CDR1 LNHDA, CDR2 SQIVND (reference sequence). CDR3 length: 12 residues. The CDR3: CAARTNTGELFF. The CDR3 DNA follows: TGTGCCGCCAGGACCAACACCGGGGAGCTGTTTTTT.

There are a few counts of this clonotype. This chain uses TRBV7-6 with TRBJ2-1, with 8 positions matching TRBD2. Germline loops: CDR1 SGHVS, CDR2 FNYEAQ. J lost 0 bases, V lost 2 bases, and 12 bases had no gene match. The CDR3 is 19 residues long. Here the CDR3 DNA reads TGTGCCAGCAGCTTACTAGCGGGCGTCGAGGGGAACTCCTACAATGAGCAGTTCTTC. This codes for CASSLLAGVEGNSYNEQFF. Full variable domain (missing parts from reference TRBV7-6 and TRBJ2-1): GAGVSQSPRYKVTKRGQDVALRCDPISGHVSLYWYRQALGQGPEFLTYFNYEAQQDKSGLPNDRFSAERPEGSISTLTIQRTEQRDSAMYRCASSLLAGVEGNSYNEQFFGPGTRLTVL.

This clonotype appeared a few times. This chain connects TRBV11-3 to TRBJ2-7; D gene ambiguous. V was shortened by 5 bases and J by 8 bases, with 16 bases between the two germline ends. The CDR3 has 13 amino acids. CDR1 is SGHNT, CDR2 YENEEA, per germline. CDR3 sequence: CASSRPAAWKQYF. CDR3 coding DNA: TGTGCCAGCAGCAGACCGGCGGCCTGGAAGCAGTACTTC.

Many counts were recorded for this clonotype. The chain combines TRBV6-5 with TRBJ2-7; 8 bases fit TRBD1. This CDR3 is built from 15 residues. CDR1 and CDR2 (germline): MNHEY, SVGAGI. Germline trimming cut 6 bases from V and 1 base from J; bases unmatched to any gene: 8. The CDR3 protein is CASRKTGEASYEQYF. CDR3 in DNA: TGTGCCAGCAGGAAGACAGGGGAGGCATCCTACGAGCAGTACTTC.

This clonotype was detected ten times or more. This chain connects TRBV27 to TRBJ1-1, with 7 nucleotides matching TRBD1. CDR1 and CDR2 (germline): MNHEY, SMNVEV (reference sequence). J lost 0 bases, V lost 8 bases, and 9 bases had no gene match. The CDR3 runs to 15 residues. The CDR3 is CASRRGGLMNTEAFF. The CDR3 DNA reads as TGTGCCAGCCGCAGGGGGGGCCTTATGAACACTGAAGCTTTCTTT.

The sample holds a few counts of this clonotype. V usage is TRBV30 and J usage is TRBJ2-7; D unresolved. Germline CDR1 reads GTSNPN; CDR2 reads SVGIG (reference sequence). With 2 bases removed from V and 7 bases from J, the gap between germline ends came to 15 bases. CDR3 length equals 13 residues. The CDR3 region has the DNA TGTGCCTGGAGTTATGGGGTGAATGGGGAGCAGTACTTC. This sequence encodes CAWSYGVNGEQYF. Full variable domain (remainder filled in from reference TRBV30 and TRBJ2-7): SQTIHQWPATLVQPVGSPLSLECTVEGTSNPNLYWYRQAAGRGLQLLFYSVGIGQISSEVPQNLSASRPQDRQFILSSKKLLLSDSGFYLCAWSYGVNGEQYFGPGTRLTVT.

The V gene is TRBV4-3, the J gene TRBJ1-5; tentatively, D is TRBD1 (5 bases). In germline, CDR1 is LGHNA, CDR2 YSLEER. The CDR3 is made up of 15 amino acids. Trimming cost V 0 bases and J 7 bases, with 13 bases left between them. The CDR3 DNA sequence: TGCGCCAGCAGCCAAGAGGCTGAGGGGAAGCAGCCCCAGCATTTT. It translates to CASSQEAEGKQPQHF.

The sample holds many counts of this clonotype. This chain uses TRBV5-1 with TRBJ1-1; D gene ambiguous. V was cut by 2 bases and J by 6 bases, with 8 bases left in between. Germline V gene data show CDR1 as SGHRS and CDR2 as YFSETQ. The CDR3 contains 12 residues. The CDR3 DNA sequence: TGCGCCAGCAGCTTCGCGGGCCCTGAAGCTTTCTTT. Amino acid sequence: CASSFAGPEAFF.

This clonotype occurred a few times. The chain uses TRBV2 and TRBJ2-5, with 11 bases lining up with TRBD1. Losses at the gene ends were 6 bases for V and 1 base for J; bases not matched to a gene: 4. The germline V gene has CDR1 SNHLY and CDR2 FYNNEI. The CDR3 covers 15 residues. The CDR3 nucleotides are TGTGCCAGCAGAAGGACAGGGGGCGGCCAAGAGACCCAGTACTTC. This translates into CASRRTGGGQETQYF.

This clonotype has at least ten counts. The chain couples TRBV28 to TRBJ1-5; weak D call: TRBD1 (5 bases). The CDR3 spans 13 residues. CDR1 and CDR2 (germline): MDHEN, SYDVKM. Trimming removed 7 bases at V and 7 bases at J, with 14 bases between. The CDR3 nucleotides are TGTGCCAGCACCGACGGGGGTGGCCAGCCCCAGCATTTT. Translating gives CASTDGGGQPQHF.

The table lists this clonotype with many counts. The rearrangement joins TRBV27 to TRBJ2-6, with 9 bases that match TRBD1. Looked up from germline, CDR1 is MNHEY and CDR2 is SMNVEV (reference sequence). The ends lost 5 bases at V and 1 base at J; junction bases unmatched: 6. The CDR3 consists of 17 residues. CDR3 in DNA: TGTGCCAGCAGTCTGACAGGGGGTACTTCTGGGGCCAACGTCCTGACTTTC. Its translation is CASSLTGGTSGANVLTF.

This clonotype was recorded at least ten times. This sequence joins TRBV2 and TRBJ1-1, with TRBD1 matching 8 bases. Germline CDR1 reads SNHLY; CDR2 reads FYNNEI. There are 14 residues in the CDR3. J lost 4 bases, V lost 7 bases, and 8 bases had no gene match. In DNA, the CDR3 is TGTGCCAGCAAAGACAGGGGAATGTTCACTGAAGCTTTCTTT. It codes for CASKDRGMFTEAFF.

The rearrangement uses TRBV20-1 and TRBJ2-2; no clear D gene. Germline V lookup: CDR1 DFQATT, CDR2 SNEGSKA (reference sequence). CDR3 length: 16 residues. V dropped 6 bases and J dropped 5 bases, with 22 bases sitting between them. The DNA of the CDR3 is TGCAGTGCCCCCCCCGGGTTATGGGATGGTACCGGGGAGCTGTTTTTT. Translation: CSAPPGLWDGTGELFF.

V usage is TRBV7-9 and J usage is TRBJ2-7, with unresolved D. The germline CDR1 and CDR2 sequences are SEHNR and FQNEAQ (reference sequence). V lost 5 bases and J 0 bases, leaving 14 bases between the germline ends. The CDR3 has 15 amino acids. CDR3 sequence (DNA): TGTGCCAGCAGCCCCTTACAGTCCTCCTCCTACGAGCAGTACTTC. Protein sequence: CASSPLQSSSYEQYF.

This clonotype was detected a few times. The CDR3 DNA is TGCGCCAGCAGCCAAGTGGGAGGCGAGCAGTACTTC. Protein sequence: CASSQVGGEQYF. The chain employs TRBV4-1 and TRBJ2-7, with D possibly TRBD2 on 6 matching bases. Germline lookup yields CDR1 MGHRA and CDR2 YSYEKL. The V end was cut by 1 base, the J end by 6 bases, with 7 bases between. CDR3 length: 12 amino acids.

Points on this clonotype: Since a much larger clone is just one base distant, this may be a read error. The J gene is TRBJ2-7, the V gene TRBV12-3 or TRBV12-4; TRBD1 might be the D (5 bases). This CDR3 has 15 amino acids. V lost 4 bases and J lost 0, with 13 bases in between. CDR3 sequence reads: CASSSPGISSYEQYF. Written as DNA, the CDR3 is TGTGCCAGCAGTTCGCCAGGGATCAGCTCCTACGAGCAGTACTTC.

There are many counts of this clonotype. The V gene is TRBV7-2, the J gene TRBJ1-1; 10 positions agree with TRBD1. The CDR3 is made up of 15 amino acids. Trimming took 5 bases from V and 0 from J; bases not matched to a gene: 3. Germline-derived CDR1 and CDR2 are SGHTA and FQGNSA. The CDR3 bases are TGTGCCAGCAGCACGGGACAGGGGATGAACACTGAAGCTTTCTTT. This sequence encodes CASSTGQGMNTEAFF.

As concerns this clonotype: An end of the junction differs from the germline gene, which may be a read error. The chain carries TRBV27 and TRBJ1-1, with 7 bases that match TRBD1. CDR3 length equals 13 residues. Germline V gives CDR1 MNHEY, CDR2 SMNVEV (reference sequence). The CDR3 here is CASSETGNTEVFF. CDR3 in DNA: TGTGCCAGCAGTGAGACAGGGAATACTGAAGTTTTCTTT.